The clone carrying this TCR beta chain has a single count. Germline loops: CDR1 SNHLY, CDR2 FYNNEI. There are 16 residues in the CDR3. V lost 6 bases, J lost 3 bases, and 11 bases stayed unmatched. How the authors handled the data: The authors estimated nucleated cell counts from reference gene primer amplification. Only in-frame clones appear in the TCRdb table, and some are missing; sequencing was by immunoSEQ multiplex PCR. The V and J calls and the clone size are those of that table, but D and trimming were determined from the DNA. The repertoire holds 250,000 to 300,000 clones, with about four fifths as singletons. The data originate from a study of blood T cell repertoires in COVID-19. About the study: COVID-19 samples, acute and convalescent, were from the United States, Italy and Spain. Sample material is recorded as cDNA or gDNA derived from T cells, B-cell-depleted T cells, or PBMCs.

The chain has TRBV2 and TRBJ1-1; TRBD1 matches 9 bases. The clonotype was recovered from a woman aged 55 to 70 with active or convalescent COVID-19. The sequenced material came from peripheral blood. The CDR3 sequence is CASRPTGGLAYTEAFF. The CDR3 bases are TGTGCCAGCAGACCCACAGGGGGCCTAGCCTACACTGAAGCTTTCTTT.